The entry below describes one TCR beta chain. In the original workflow: Amplifying reference gene primers gave estimates of nucleated cell counts. TCRdb's copy holds only in-frame clones and misses some; the assay was immunoSEQ multiplex PCR. V and J calls and clone size are copied from that table; D and trimming were computed from the DNA. The sample has about 56,000 clones, 80% to 85% seen once; the top ten hold 10% to 15%. This sample stems from a study of blood T cell repertoires in COVID-19. Study background: Collection of acute and convalescent COVID-19 samples took place in the United States, Italy and Spain.

The CDR3 contains 15 residues. J was trimmed by 3 bases and V by 5 bases; bases with no gene match: 3. The germline CDR1 and CDR2 sequences are LGHNT and FRNRAP. The specimen sequenced was peripheral blood. The receptor comes from a woman at least 80 years old with acute or convalescent COVID-19. This chain links TRBV12-5 with TRBJ2-2, with 10 bases identical to TRBD1. The CDR3 here is CASGTGQGHTGELFF. Here the CDR3 DNA reads TGTGCTAGTGGTACGGGACAGGGGCACACCGGGGAGCTGTTTTTT.